This T cell receptor (beta chain) was recorded in a study of OX40 agonist ivuxolimab in advanced cancers. The overall study: Patients in dose escalation had liver, melanoma, kidney or head and neck cancers. The study, taken as a whole, reports: There were, on average, more expanded clones in CD8+ T cells than in CD4+. Both blood CD4+ and CD8+ T cells showed clonal growth by week 6 at 0.1 to 3.0 mg/kg.

On this clone itself: Its antigen is not identified.

Profiled with immunoSEQ multiplex PCR; TCRdb holds only in-frame clones, not every one. The sample includes roughly 40,000 clones, roughly 90% of them seen just once. The ends were cut back, 0 bases at V and 2 bases at J, with 11 bases in the middle. Germline values: CDR1 SGHKS, CDR2 YYEKEE (reference sequence). The CDR3 contains 15 residues. The receptor comes from an adult with an advanced solid tumor such as melanoma, head and neck, liver or kidney cancer. The rearrangement links TRBV5-5 to TRBJ1-2, with D tentatively TRBD1 (5 bases). Specimen: CD4+ or CD8+ T cells sorted from blood, collected in a trial of the OX40 agonist ivuxolimab. CDR3 in amino acids: CASSLAPWGNYGYTF. CDR3 coding DNA: TGTGCCAGCAGCTTGGCCCCCTGGGGCAACTATGGCTACACCTTC.